This T cell receptor (beta chain) stems from a study of Graves' ophthalmopathy and Graves' hyperthyroidism. Overall study findings and caveats: Also, most clonotypes expanded in the thyroid above 0.001 frequency appeared in blood.

The sequenced template was RNA, covering the TCR beta CDR3 region. Following a first-round RT-PCR that used HTBI primers, a second-round multiplex PCR was carried out. MiXCR, applied by TCRdb to the multiplex PCR reads, yields one record per CDR3 protein. The sample includes 360,000 or so distinct CDR3 sequences, about a sixth of them seen just once. CDR1 is SGHAT, CDR2 FQDESV, per germline (reference sequence). The CDR3 totals 14 residues. The V end lost 4 bases, the J end lost 3 bases, and 10 bases lay between the germline ends. This clonotype has ten or more counts. Antigen: not known. Other autoimmune diseases, uncontrolled infections, pregnancy or lactation ruled patients out of participation. Orbital computed tomography and thyroid ultrasound, along with TRAb, serum thyroxine and clinical symptoms, underpinned diagnosis.

The receptor was derived from a woman aged 18-29 years with Graves' ophthalmopathy. The specimen sequenced was peripheral blood. The chain carries TRBV11-1 and TRBJ1-5; D perhaps matches TRBD1 (6 bases). This CDR3 reads CASSSRGYNQPQHF. The CDR3 DNA reads TGTGCCAGCAGCTCAAGGGGGTACAATCAGCCCCAGCATTTT.